The source of this TCR beta chain is a study of blood T cell repertoires in COVID-19. Study summary: The study drew acute and convalescent COVID-19 samples from the United States, Italy and Spain. From T cells, B-cell-depleted T cells, or PBMCs came the material, which was cDNA or gDNA.

From germline, CDR1 is KGHSH and CDR2 LQKENI. The germline V and J ends were trimmed by 2 bases and 0 bases, with 10 bases remaining between them. The CDR3 covers 16 residues. Per the original data handling: Using reference gene primer amplification, nucleated cell counts were estimated. Sequenced by immunoSEQ multiplex PCR; TCRdb stores in-frame clones only, minus some. V, J and clone size reflect that table, while D and trimming were determined from the DNA. Of tens of thousands of clones in the sample, roughly 82% were seen once. The sample comprised peripheral blood. This chain connects TRBV18 to TRBJ2-2, with unresolved D. This TCR was recovered from a man between 45 and 60 years old with active or convalescent COVID-19. CDR3 coding DNA: TGTGCCAGCTCACCAGGGCAGCAGCCGAACACCGGGGAGCTGTTTTTT. Its protein product is CASSPGQQPNTGELFF. Full variable domain (remainder filled in from reference TRBV18 and TRBJ2-2): NAGVMQNPRHLVRRRGQEARLRCSPMKGHSHVYWYRQLPEEGLKFMVYLQKENIIDESGMPKERFSAEFPKEGPSILRIQQVVRGDSAAYFCASSPGQQPNTGELFFGEGSRLTVL.